Listed below are T cell receptor beta chains from one sample, sequenced in a study of shared clonotypes between healthy human individuals. Some clones are missing from TCRdb's copy, which holds only in-frame ones; the method was immunoSEQ multiplex PCR. The sample lists about 2 million clones, 85% to 95% occurring once. The material sequenced was naive CD8+ T cells sorted from blood. These receptors originate from a man younger than 30 in good health. Both conserved end residues are trimmed from each CDR3. A row's size may be missing; if present it is once, few, many or a size class.

j_call clone_size v_call cdr3_aa
TRBJ1-1 - TRBV11-2 ASSFAQGMNTEAF
TRBJ2-1 - TRBV2 ASSEEGLGSYNEQF
TRBJ2-7 - TRBV27 ASSQLLAGGPYEQY
TRBJ2-1 - TRBV6-5 ASSYLSGNRDEQF
TRBJ2-7 once TRBV6-5 ASSSDRIKSSEQY
TRBJ2-5 once TRBV11-2 ASSSGGQLIGKETQY
TRBJ2-7 - TRBV4-2 ASSQEGLAGGSSYEQY
TRBJ1-2 - TRBV27 ASSPGGGWGYT
TRBJ1-5 - TRBV27 ASSLGGGGLGDQPQH
TRBJ1-1 - TRBV5-4 ASSLLENTEAF
TRBJ1-1 - TRBV28 ASSLRGSAEAF
TRBJ2-7 - TRBV5-4 ASRAGGSYEQY
TRBJ1-2 few TRBV27 ASRKTGSYGYT
TRBJ1-1 - TRBV18 ASSPPDRGEGEAF
TRBJ1-1 once TRBV14 ASSQEAGSIPEAF
TRBJ1-1 - TRBV4-2 ASSHGQGLVAF
TRBJ2-7 - TRBV6-1 ASSGTGPYEQY
TRBJ2-5 - TRBV5-1 ASSLLETQY
TRBJ2-1 - TRBV6-6 ASSPSVYSGNEQF
TRBJ2-7 - TRBV7-9 ASSLGPSGREPYEQY
TRBJ1-1 - TRBV7-6 ASSLFEGNTEAF
TRBJ1-2 once TRBV19 ASHRRPGQSFFNYGYT
TRBJ2-7 - TRBV19 ASSYGTGGSYEQY
TRBJ2-1 - TRBV7-3 ASSEDSYNEQF
TRBJ2-1 - TRBV21-1 ASSKGPSKLDAATNEQF
TRBJ2-7 once TRBV7-9 ACTNQATYEQY
TRBJ1-4 few TRBV5-4 ASSLHGEKLF
TRBJ1-1 once TRBV4-1 ASSLTPGMNTEAF
TRBJ2-2 - TRBV19 ASSSGVTGELF
TRBJ2-7 - TRBV7-9 ASPRESYEQY
TRBJ1-1 - TRBV19 ASSAGTEAF
TRBJ1-6 once TRBV6-4 ASIGFHNSPLH
TRBJ2-7 - TRBV13 ASSSSTGERGYEQY
TRBJ2-1 - TRBV6-4 ASSETGLAGGLSYNEQF
TRBJ1-3 - TRBV5-1 ASSPDRVGNTIY
TRBJ2-5 once TRBV5-4 ASSFDRQETQY
TRBJ1-1 - TRBV9 ASSVATSGTEAF
TRBJ2-5 - TRBV7-2 ASSLFDGTGGRETQY
TRBJ2-1 - TRBV7-9 ASSLVSGSLNEQF
TRBJ1-2 - TRBV11-2 ASSLYRQAGDGYT
TRBJ2-7 - TRBV7-2 ASSPTARDQTYYEQY
TRBJ2-7 - TRBV5-4 ASSLEGRSYEQY
TRBJ2-5 - TRBV28 ASSSLDRALETQY
TRBJ2-1 - TRBV29-1 SVPFINEQF
TRBJ2-2 once TRBV10-1 ASSELQGSGELF
TRBJ1-5 - TRBV27 ASSLSSGGDQPQH
TRBJ1-5 once TRBV27 ASRGTGNSNQPQH
TRBJ1-2 - TRBV13 ASSPRGLNYGYT